Following are 9 T cell receptor beta chains from one sample sequenced in a study of regulatory T cells in long-lasting Graves disease. Building of the TCR beta libraries involved iRepertoire HTBI primers and Arm-PCR of CDR3 regions. TCRdb ran MiXCR on the multiplex PCR reads and lists one entry per CDR3 protein. In the table there are roughly 400,000 distinct CDR3 sequences, roughly 15% of which are singletons. Time point indicated: newly diagnosed GD, antithyroid drugs for less than 3 months. After RNA was extracted from PBMCs, the TCR library was made from it. This same sample was also taken into another study, of T cells in Graves' hyperthyroidism and ophthalmopathy.

The material was peripheral blood mononuclear cells (PBMCs), obtained at new diagnosis, from a patient treated with antithyroid drugs. These receptors were taken from a woman aged 18-29 years with Graves disease.

This clonotype came up many times. The V gene is TRBV5-1, the J gene TRBJ2-3; 7 positions match TRBD2. V gave up 2 bases and J gave up 5 bases; unmatched junction bases: 11. CDR1 is SGHRS and CDR2 is YFSETQ in the germline V gene. The CDR3 spans 16 residues. The CDR3 sequence is CASSLSREGQRDTQYF. The CDR3 region has the DNA TGCGCCAGCAGCTTATCGAGGGAGGGCCAGAGAGATACGCAGTATTTT.

This clonotype was seen many times. This chain uses TRBV3-1 with TRBJ1-2; tentative D call: TRBD1 (5 bases). The CDR3 is 13 residues long. V lost 1 base, J lost 7 bases, and 10 bases lay in between. Per the germline V gene, CDR1 is LGHDT and CDR2 is YNNKEL (reference sequence). The CDR3 nucleotides are TGTGCCAGCAGCCAAGTGGGGGTAGGTGGCTACACCTTC. It is translated as CASSQVGVGGYTF.

This clonotype was found many times. The chain carries TRBV5-1 and TRBJ2-7; a possible D gene is TRBD2 (6 bases). Germline CDR1 SGHRS, CDR2 YFSETQ. The CDR3 has 14 amino acids. The V and J ends lost 1 base and 1 base respectively, with 9 bases between them. The CDR3, as DNA: TGCGCCAGCAGCTTGTTGGAGGGGTCCTACGAGCAGTACTTC. As protein: CASSLLEGSYEQYF. Full variable domain (rest looked up from reference TRBV5-1 and TRBJ2-7): KAGVTQTPRYLIKTRGQQVTLSCSPISGHRSVSWYQQTPGQGLQFLFEYFSETQRNKGNFPGRFSGRQFSNSRSEMNVSTLELGDSALYLCASSLLEGSYEQYFGPGTRLTVT.

This clonotype appeared many times. The chain is built from TRBV3-1 and TRBJ2-7; 8 bases match TRBD2. V trimming: 2 bases; J trimming: 4 bases; junction bases outside the gene matches: 4. This CDR3 has 14 amino acids. Germline lookup yields CDR1 LGHDT and CDR2 YNNKEL (reference sequence). CDR3 sequence: CASSQSGSKYEQYF. The CDR3 DNA follows: TGTGCCAGCAGCCAAAGCGGGAGTAAGTACGAGCAGTACTTC.

This clonotype was found many times. The chain couples TRBV5-1 to TRBJ1-2; D call uncertain. This CDR3 is built from 13 residues. V was pared by 4 bases and J by 4 bases, with 11 bases between. Looked up from germline, CDR1 is SGHRS and CDR2 is YFSETQ. The DNA of the CDR3 is TGCGCCAGCAGCAGCGAAGTCGGCTATGGCTACACCTTC. It yields the protein CASSSEVGYGYTF.

The V call is TRBV4-3, the J call TRBJ2-1; TRBD2 matches at 8 bases. This CDR3 has 16 residues. The germline CDR1 and CDR2 sequences are LGHNA and YSLEER. V gave up 0 bases and J gave up 9 bases; unmatched junction bases: 10. The CDR3 here is CASSQDGREGTTEQFF. CDR3 sequence (DNA): TGCGCCAGCAGCCAAGATGGACGGGAGGGCACTACTGAGCAGTTCTTC.

This clonotype was recorded at least ten times. The chain carries TRBV7-9 and TRBJ2-1; 12 bases are a match to TRBD2. Germline values: CDR1 SEHNR, CDR2 FQNEAQ (reference sequence). The CDR3 is 17 residues long. Trimming removed 5 bases from V and 4 bases from J; junction bases left unmatched: 9. The CDR3 DNA sequence: TGTGCCAGCAGCCCTTCTAGCGGGAGGGGTCGATACAATGAGCAGTTCTTC. Its translation is CASSPSSGRGRYNEQFF.

This sequence joins TRBV11-2 and TRBJ2-3, with 7 positions matching TRBD2. Trimming took 8 bases from V and 2 from J; bases not matched to a gene: 13. Germline V lookup: CDR1 SGHAT, CDR2 FQNNGV. This CDR3 comprises 16 residues. The CDR3, as DNA: TGTGCCAGCGACCCCCAGGGAGGGTTCTACACAGATACGCAGTATTTT. Residues: CASDPQGGFYTDTQYF.

This clonotype occurred once. The chain joins TRBV28 to TRBJ2-2, with D possibly TRBD2 on 6 matching bases. This CDR3 contains 14 residues. V gave up 4 bases and J gave up 6 bases, with 12 bases separating them. Germline V gene sequence: CDR1 MDHEN, CDR2 SYDVKM. CDR3 DNA: TGTGCCAGCAGTTCGACTAGACCGGCCGGGGAGCTGTTTTTT. This translates into CASSSTRPAGELFF.